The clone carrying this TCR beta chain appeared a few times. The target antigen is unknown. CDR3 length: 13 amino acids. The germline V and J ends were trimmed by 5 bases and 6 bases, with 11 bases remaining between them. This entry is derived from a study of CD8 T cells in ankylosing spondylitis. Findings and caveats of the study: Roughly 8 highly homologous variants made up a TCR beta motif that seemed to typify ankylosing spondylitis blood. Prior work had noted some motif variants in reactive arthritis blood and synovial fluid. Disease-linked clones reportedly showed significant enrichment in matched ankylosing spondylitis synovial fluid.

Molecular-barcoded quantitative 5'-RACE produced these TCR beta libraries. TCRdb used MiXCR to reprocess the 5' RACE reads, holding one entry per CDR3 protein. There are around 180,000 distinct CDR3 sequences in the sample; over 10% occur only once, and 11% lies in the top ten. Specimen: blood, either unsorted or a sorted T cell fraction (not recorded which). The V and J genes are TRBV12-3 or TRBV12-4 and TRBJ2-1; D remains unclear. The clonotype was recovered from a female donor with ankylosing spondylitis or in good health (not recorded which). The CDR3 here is CASSPRAGNEQFF. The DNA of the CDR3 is TGTGCCAGCAGTCCCCGGGCCGGCAATGAGCAGTTCTTC.